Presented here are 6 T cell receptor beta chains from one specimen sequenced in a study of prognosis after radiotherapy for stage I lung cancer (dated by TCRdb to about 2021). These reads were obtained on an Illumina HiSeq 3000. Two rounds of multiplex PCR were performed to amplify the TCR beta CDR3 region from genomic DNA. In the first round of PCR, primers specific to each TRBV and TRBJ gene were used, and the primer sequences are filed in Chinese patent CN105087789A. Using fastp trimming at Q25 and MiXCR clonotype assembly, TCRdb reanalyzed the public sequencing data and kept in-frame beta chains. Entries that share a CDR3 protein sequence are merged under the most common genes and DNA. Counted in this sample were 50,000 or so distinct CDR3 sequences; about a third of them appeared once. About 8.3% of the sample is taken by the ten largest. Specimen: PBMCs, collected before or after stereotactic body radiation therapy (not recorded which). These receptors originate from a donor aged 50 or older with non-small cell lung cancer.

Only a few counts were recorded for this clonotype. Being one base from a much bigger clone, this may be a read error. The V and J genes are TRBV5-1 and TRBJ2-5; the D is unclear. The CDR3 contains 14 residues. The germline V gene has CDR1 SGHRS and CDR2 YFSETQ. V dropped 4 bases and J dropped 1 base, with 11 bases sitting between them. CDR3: CASSPGTVQETQYF. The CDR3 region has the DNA TGCGCCAGCAGCCCGGGCACTGTCCAAGAGACCCAGTACTTC.

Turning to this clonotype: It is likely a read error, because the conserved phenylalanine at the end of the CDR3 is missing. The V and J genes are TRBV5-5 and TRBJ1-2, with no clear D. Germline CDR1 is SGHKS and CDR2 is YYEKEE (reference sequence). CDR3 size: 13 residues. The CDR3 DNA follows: TGTGACAGCGGAATCCTCTCTAACTATGGCTACACCTTA. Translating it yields CDSGILSNYGYTL.

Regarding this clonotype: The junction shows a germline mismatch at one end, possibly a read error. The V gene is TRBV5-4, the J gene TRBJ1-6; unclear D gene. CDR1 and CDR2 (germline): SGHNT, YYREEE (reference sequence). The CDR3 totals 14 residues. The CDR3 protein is CANSLVFSNSPLHF. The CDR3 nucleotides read TGTGCCAACAGCTTGGTCTTCAGCAATTCACCCCTCCACTTT.

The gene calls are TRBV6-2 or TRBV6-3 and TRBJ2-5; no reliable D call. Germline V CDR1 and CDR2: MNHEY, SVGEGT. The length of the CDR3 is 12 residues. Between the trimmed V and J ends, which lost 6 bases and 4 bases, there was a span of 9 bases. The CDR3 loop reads CASRTDGETQYF. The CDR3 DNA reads TGTGCCAGCAGGACTGATGGAGAGACCCAGTACTTC.

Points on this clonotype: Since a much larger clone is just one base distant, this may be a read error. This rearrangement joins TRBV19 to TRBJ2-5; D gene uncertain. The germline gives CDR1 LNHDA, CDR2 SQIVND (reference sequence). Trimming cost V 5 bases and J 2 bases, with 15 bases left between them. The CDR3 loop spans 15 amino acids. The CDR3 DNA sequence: TGTGCCAGTAGTTACAGAGTAGGGATTCAAGAGACCCAGTACTTC. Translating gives CASSYRVGIQETQYF.

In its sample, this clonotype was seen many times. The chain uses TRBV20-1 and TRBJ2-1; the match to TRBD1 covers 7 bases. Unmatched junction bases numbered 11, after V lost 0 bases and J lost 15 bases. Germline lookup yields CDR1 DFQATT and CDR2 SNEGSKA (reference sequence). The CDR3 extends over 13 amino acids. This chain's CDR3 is CSARDLRGHIGFF. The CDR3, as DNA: TGCAGTGCTAGAGATCTAAGGGGGCACATCGGGTTCTTC.